This T cell receptor beta chain was sequenced for a study of cytomegalovirus exposure and HLA in healthy donors (dated by TCRdb to about 2017). Some background on the complete study: According to an earlier analysis of 450 to 650 of the donors, some 180 million T cells yielded roughly 110 million unique TCR beta sequences and around 300 Gb of sequence data. An early release that covered more than 550 HLA-typed donors contained about 300 gigabases of sequencing data and about 93 million unique TCR sequences. Of the approximately 400 genotyped donors, more than 75% were placed in the genetic ancestry cluster associated with self-reported Caucasian donors. The study aimed to test whether cataloging public T cell receptors could reveal signatures of past pathogen exposure. Using immunosequencing, the study profiled T cell repertoires from around 670 subjects and related those repertoires to cytomegalovirus serostatus. In addition to the first cohort of approximately 670 subjects, a separate validation cohort of approximately 130 different subjects was used. The study combined high-throughput TCR immunosequencing, statistical association of individual TCRs with disease status, and machine learning to predict cytomegalovirus infection status. A later analysis re-examined previously published TCR beta repertoires from just over 650 donors and added high-resolution HLA genotyping to investigate patterns of TCR occurrence. In the later analysis, no new phenotypic data were used to find candidate immune exposures; instead, reliance was placed on TCR beta sequences and their occurrence across donors. To decide whether each TCR beta V gene segment behaved as functional or pseudogenic, an earlier analysis of 587 of the donors relied on high-throughput TCR beta sequencing. Donor age, sex, ethnicity and CMV serostatus were compiled alongside the repertoire data. Genome-wide SNP genotypes for about three fifths of the roughly 700 donors were used in a later genetic analysis, which treated that subset as a discovery cohort. All discovery cohort repertoires had been generated using a single sequencing platform. Class I and class II HLA loci were covered by the typing at four-digit resolution. Typing coverage varied by locus: about 629-630 donors for A, B, C, DRB1 and DQB1; approximately 560 for DQA1; about 590 for DPA1; roughly 450 for DPB1. Roughly five DR-DQ haplotypes were handled as single units for association and clustering, since linkage in the cohort was strong. On average, roughly 240,000 unique TCR beta nucleotide sequences were sequenced per donor among about 400 genotyped donors of the cohort, with around 19% of those sequences being non-productive. What the research found in general, with its limitations: A further reported finding was that TCR beta sequences accurately predicted the HLA-A and HLA-B alleles for most subjects in the first cohort. In a later analysis, several top co-occurrence clusters were reported to appear linked to parvovirus B19, influenza, CMV and Epstein-Barr virus. Compared with the approximately 670-donor mean, donors in an Asian-associated ancestry cluster had fewer N-insertions in productive TCRs, according to a later genetic analysis. Because some donors lacked HLA typing at each locus, the association tests relied only on the typed subset. The classifier was reported to diagnose cytomegalovirus status with high specificity and sensitivity in both the original and validation cohorts. CMV serostatus was the only immune exposure information available for the cohort. A total of about 150 TCR beta chains were listed by the study as associated with cytomegalovirus. According to the authors, the approach could potentially be generalized to other disease states and immunological phenotypes. Because counts were too low, approximately 18 rarely observed V segments, including chromosome 9 orphons, were excluded from the earlier analysis of fewer than 650 of the donors. In an earlier analysis of some 550 of the donors, most TCR beta V segments were observed in productive rearrangements about 87% or about 30% of the time, broadly matching IMGT annotations. Correlated functional status among segregating V segments might reflect linkage disequilibrium, but an unknown experimental factor could not be ruled out. When HLA alleles, especially DR and DQ, strongly co-occurred, TCR associations were difficult to assign to individual alleles. In a later genetic analysis, a missense DCLRE1C variant was associated with V-gene and J-gene trimming of TCR beta chains, and the association was replicated in an independent cohort. At a false discovery rate of 0.05, a later analysis linked 16,951 TCR beta sequences to specific HLA alleles. A group of highly shared sequence variants was considered likely to be a technical artifact of the sequencing pipeline. In a later analysis, TCR association rates were found to vary across HLA loci, with the most associated TCRs seen for DRB1 alleles and the fewest for HLA-C alleles. In a later analysis, most CMV-associated TCR beta chains were found to appear HLA-restricted, with HLA associations seemingly driven largely by CMV exposure. The cohort was sequenced for TCR beta chains only, and without alpha or paired-chain data the features that could be detected were limited. While some public TCRs were present in many individuals, most TCR sequences turned up only very rarely across donors. Presence/absence analyses assumed roughly uniform sequencing depth across donors, an assumption that may not hold. A few of the identified cytomegalovirus-associated TCR beta chains were confirmed in vitro to be specific for cytomegalovirus antigens. In a later analysis, HLA-associated TCR beta chains were found to be more clonally expanded and to have lower generation probabilities than equally common non-associated chains.

The sample holds a few counts of this clone. It lacks a known antigen. Within one base of it there is no much larger clone, and no base qualities were kept. The library was generated by the immunoSEQ multiplex PCR assay. For the multiplex PCR, a mixture combining 60 forward primers for TCR Vbeta segments and 13 reverse primers for TCR Jbeta segments was used. The CDR3 region of rearranged TCR beta genes was amplified from genomic DNA by a multiplex PCR assay. On the Illumina HiSeq System, the amplified TCR beta libraries were sequenced as 87-base-pair reads. Per the source publication's procedure: A later analysis tallied 75 million to 85 million unique TCR beta chains across the 666 repertoires, and some 10 million of those chains were shared by two or more donors. Raw reads were error-corrected and collapsed into unique sequences with a nearest-neighbor algorithm that merged closely related sequences to remove PCR and sequencing errors. CDR3 sequences were aligned to IMGT reference sequences to assign V, D and J gene segments. Each retained sequence needed at least a six-nucleotide match to both a V gene segment and a J gene segment. A rearrangement was called productive if the CDR3 had no stop codons and remained in frame with V and J, and every other rearrangement was called non-productive. CDR3 was defined according to IMGT convention as the region running from the second conserved V-encoded cysteine to the conserved J-encoded phenylalanine. In an earlier analysis of 587 of the donors, sequences lacking an unambiguous match to a single V gene segment were excluded. In an earlier analysis of a few hundred of the donors, V segments were called functional above 56.7% productive rearrangements and were called segregating when the between-donor standard deviation exceeded 5%. A statistical classification framework was built for diagnosing cytomegalovirus status from the catalog of TCR beta chain sequences. V and J gene assignment, in a later analysis, came from comparing TCR nucleotide sequences with IMGT/GENE-DB human TR gene sequences. The TCRdist pipeline was used in a later analysis to assign CDR3 sequences and most-parsimonious VDJ recombination scenarios. In a later analysis, each TCR beta chain was defined by its CDR3 amino acid sequence together with its V-gene family, and reads lacking a unique V-gene family were excluded. In a later analysis, some 600 highly shared, low-generation-probability nucleotide sequences were removed to address suspected cross-contamination and a sequencing artifact. For each public chain, a later analysis derived a clonal expansion index from normalized ranks of inferred template counts within each repertoire. A later analysis computed generation probabilities with a VDJ recombination model fitted to out-of-frame rearrangements, and checked the results against IGoR. Hypergeometric tests were used in a later analysis to score TCR-TCR, TCR-HLA and TCR-CMV co-occurrence, with a repertoire-size bias correction applied to the TCR pairs. To estimate false discovery rates, a later analysis permuted the HLA or CMV assignments 20 times. A later analysis grouped co-occurring TCRs with DBSCAN, adding TCRdist sequence similarity when clustering within HLA-allele-positive subsets. For co-occurrence clustering, repertoires with fewer than 30,000 or more than 120,000 public chains were excluded, along with roughly 5 repertoires with anomalous nucleotide sharing. TCRdb mirrors the immuneACCESS table, restricted to in-frame sequences. Some clones are absent from its copies; in checked studies, under half trace to an unresolved V gene, and the reason for the others is unknown. D and trimming were read from the DNA, whereas the V and J calls and clone size are those reported in that table. This sample holds about 63,000 clones; roughly 71% were observed only once. Of the sample, about 23% falls within the top ten clones.

The cohort consisted of 650 to 850 healthy bone marrow donors. All cohort members were sampled while nominally healthy, although unrecorded immune exposures were likely present. The donor tested CMV seropositive and was one of the 289 seropositive cohort members. Every donor gave a peripheral blood sample, and the peripheral blood mononuclear cells from that sample were used for TCR beta sequencing. Genomic DNA was extracted from the blood cell samples with the Qiagen DNeasy Blood Extraction Kit. Sequencing input: PBMCs. This TCR derives from a man in his forties or fifties in good health and CMV-seropositive.

The DNA sequence is given as TGCAGCGTAAGGGAGACAGATACGCAGTATTTT. This is translated as CSVRETDTQYF. The V and J segments used are TRBV29-1 and TRBJ2-3; TRBD2 is possibly the D segment (5 matching bases). Including cysteine and phenylalanine, the CDR3 has 11 amino acids. Only the CDR3 portion is preserved as DNA: 33 bases, with reading frame beginning at the first base. V lost 6 bases and J lost 3 bases; the stretch between them is 7 bases long. CDR1 is given as SQVTM and CDR2 as ANQGSEA, both from the germline V gene.